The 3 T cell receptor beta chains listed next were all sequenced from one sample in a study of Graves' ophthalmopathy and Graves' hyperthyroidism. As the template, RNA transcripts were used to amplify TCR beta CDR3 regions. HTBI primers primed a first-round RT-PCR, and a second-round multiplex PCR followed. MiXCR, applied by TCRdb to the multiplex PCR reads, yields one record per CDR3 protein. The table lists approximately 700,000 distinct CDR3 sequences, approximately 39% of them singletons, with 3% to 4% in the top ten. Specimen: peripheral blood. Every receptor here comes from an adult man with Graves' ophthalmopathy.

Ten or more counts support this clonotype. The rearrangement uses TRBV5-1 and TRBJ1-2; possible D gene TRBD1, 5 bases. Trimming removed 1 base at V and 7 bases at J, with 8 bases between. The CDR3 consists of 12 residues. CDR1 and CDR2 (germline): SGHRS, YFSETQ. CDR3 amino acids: CASSLQGLGYTF. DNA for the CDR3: TGCGCCAGCAGCTTGCAGGGCCTTGGCTACACCTTC.

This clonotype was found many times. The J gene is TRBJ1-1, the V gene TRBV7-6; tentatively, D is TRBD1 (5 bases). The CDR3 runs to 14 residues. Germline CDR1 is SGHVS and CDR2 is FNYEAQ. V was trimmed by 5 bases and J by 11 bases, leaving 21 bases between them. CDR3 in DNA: TGTGCCAGCAGCCCACCCCCCGGAGACAGAGGGGCTTTCTTT. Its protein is CASSPPPGDRGAFF.

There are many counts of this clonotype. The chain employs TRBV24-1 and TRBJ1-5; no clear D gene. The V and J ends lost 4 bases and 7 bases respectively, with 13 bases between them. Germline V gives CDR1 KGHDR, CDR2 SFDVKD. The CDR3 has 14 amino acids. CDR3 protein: CATSEAQFGQPQHF. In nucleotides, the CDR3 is TGTGCCACCAGTGAGGCTCAATTTGGGCAGCCCCAGCATTTT.